The 26 T cell receptor beta chains in this list originate from one sample, sequenced in a study of CD8+ T cells in alopecia areata. Extracted RNA was reverse transcribed, and the resulting cDNA served as sequencing template. Only in-frame clones appear in the TCRdb table, and some are missing; sequencing was by immunoSEQ multiplex PCR. Here the sample spans 90,000 to 100,000 clones, 50% to 75% being singletons. Regarding treatment: oral pan-JAK inhibitor, 5-10 mg twice daily. Sequencing was performed on CD8+ T cells sorted from blood, taken at week 4, from a patient treated with tofacitinib. Every receptor here comes from a human donor with alopecia areata.

In its sample, this clone was seen a few times. The V and J genes are TRBV5-1 and TRBJ1-5; perhaps TRBD1 as D (5 bases). The CDR3 has 15 residues. Germline-derived CDR1 and CDR2 are SGHRS and YFSETQ. The V gene lost 3 bases and the J gene lost 2 bases, with 12 bases spanning the gap. CDR3 DNA: TGCGCCAGCAGCTCCGGGGCCGATGGCAATCAGCCCCAGCATTTT. Translation gives CASSSGADGNQPQHF.

The chain carries TRBV5-6 and TRBJ2-5, with TRBD1 matching 7 bases. The germline gives CDR1 SGHDT, CDR2 YYEEEE. This CDR3 spans 16 amino acids. With 4 bases clipped from V and 5 bases from J, the junction kept 14 bases outside the gene matches. The CDR3 nucleotides read TGTGCCAGCAGCCATAGCGCCCGACAGGGTGCGGAGACCCAGTACTTC. Amino acids: CASSHSARQGAETQYF.

The gene calls are TRBV5-1 and TRBJ1-1; TRBD1 agrees at 7 bases. Germline-derived CDR1 and CDR2 are SGHRS and YFSETQ. The V and J ends lost 0 bases and 5 bases, in that order; junction bases with no gene match: 7. The CDR3 spans 15 residues. This CDR3 is CASSLAQGGVTEAFF. CDR3 bases: TGCGCCAGCAGCTTGGCTCAAGGGGGCGTAACTGAAGCTTTCTTT.

The chain joins TRBV7-9 to TRBJ2-7; no firm D call. Between the trimmed V and J ends, which lost 2 bases and 3 bases, there was a span of 11 bases. Germline V gene sequence: CDR1 SEHNR, CDR2 FQNEAQ (reference sequence). This CDR3 comprises 14 residues. The CDR3 nucleotides are TGTGCCAGCAGCTTATCGACTGGGGACTACGAGCAGTACTTC. Its translation: CASSLSTGDYEQYF.

This chain joins TRBV6-6 and TRBJ1-1, with a possible D match to TRBD1 (6 bases). CDR1 MNHNY and CDR2 SVGAGI come from the germline V gene (reference sequence). This CDR3 is built from 13 residues. Trimming stripped 5 bases from V and 1 base from J, with 8 bases between. The CDR3 spells CASSGGGNTEAFF. The CDR3 bases are TGTGCCAGCAGTGGAGGGGGGAACACTGAAGCTTTCTTT.

V usage is TRBV9 and J usage is TRBJ2-3; the D is unclear. CDR3 length: 16 amino acids. The V gene lost 0 bases and the J gene lost 0 bases, with 11 bases spanning the gap. CDR1 and CDR2 from the germline V gene are SGDLS and YYNGEE. The CDR3: CASSVARTASTDTQYF. Here the CDR3 DNA reads TGTGCCAGCAGCGTAGCTCGGACGGCTAGCACAGATACGCAGTATTTT.

This rearrangement joins TRBV5-4 to TRBJ2-1; 10 positions match TRBD2. The junction had 3 bases not matched to a gene; V was cut back by 4 bases and J by 5 bases. Germline V gene sequence: CDR1 SGHNT, CDR2 YYREEE (reference sequence). CDR3 size: 14 residues. The CDR3 DNA follows: TGTGCCAGCAGCATAGCGGGAGGAAACAATGAGCAGTTCTTC. It specifies CASSIAGGNNEQFF.

This chain connects TRBV19 to TRBJ1-1; no definite D call. Germline CDR1 is LNHDA and CDR2 is SQIVND (reference sequence). The CDR3 length is 12 residues. V lost 7 bases and J lost 5, with 11 bases in between. The CDR3 region is CASIAGWTEAFF. Here the CDR3 DNA reads TGTGCCAGTATCGCAGGTTGGACTGAAGCTTTCTTT.

In this sample, this clone turned up a few times. The genes are TRBV5-1 and TRBJ2-1; 11 bases line up with TRBD2. CDR3 length: 15 residues. Losses at the gene ends were 4 bases for V and 5 bases for J; bases not matched to a gene: 5. Germline lookup yields CDR1 SGHRS and CDR2 YFSETQ. CDR3 DNA sequence: TGCGCCAGCAGCACCGGGACTAGCGGTAACAATGAGCAGTTCTTC. Amino acids: CASSTGTSGNNEQFF.

The chain combines TRBV27 with TRBJ2-2; D call uncertain. V was clipped by 2 bases and J by 5 bases, with 9 bases between them. Germline CDR1 and CDR2: MNHEY and SMNVEV (reference sequence). This CDR3 is 14 amino acids long. The CDR3 DNA follows: TGTGCCAGCAGTTTAGCACGTTTGACCGGGGAGCTGTTTTTT. Its translation: CASSLARLTGELFF.

The chain combines TRBV4-2 with TRBJ2-5; 10 nucleotides agree with TRBD2. The CDR3 consists of 16 residues. V lost 0 bases to trimming and J lost 5 bases; unmatched junction nucleotides: 6. The germline V gene encodes CDR1 LGHNA and CDR2 YNFKEQ. The CDR3, as DNA: TGTGCCAGCAGCCAAGACCCAGCGGGGGGGCCGGAGACCCAGTACTTC. This gives the protein CASSQDPAGGPETQYF.

This sequence joins TRBV5-6 and TRBJ1-1, with a possible D match to TRBD1 (5 bases). V lost 1 base, J lost 6 bases, and 7 bases lay in between. The germline V gene encodes CDR1 SGHDT and CDR2 YYEEEE. The CDR3 sequence is 12 residues long. The CDR3: CASSLSGAEAFF. CDR3 nucleotide sequence: TGTGCCAGCAGCTTGTCGGGGGCTGAAGCTTTCTTT.

The rearrangement joins TRBV7-2 to TRBJ2-5; no clear D. CDR3 length equals 14 residues. CDR1 SGHTA and CDR2 FQGNSA come from the germline V gene. V dropped 1 base and J dropped 4 bases, with 10 bases sitting between them. The CDR3 sequence is CASSLVYVGETQYF. The CDR3 DNA follows: TGTGCCAGCAGCTTAGTGTATGTTGGAGAGACCCAGTACTTC.

CDR3 in amino acids: CASSQGGLASPQETQYF. CDR3 DNA: TGTGCCAGCAGCCAAGGAGGACTAGCCTCACCGCAAGAGACCCAGTACTTC. The V call is TRBV14, the J call TRBJ2-5; TRBD2 aligns across 8 bases. V gave up 1 base and J gave up 2 bases; unmatched junction bases: 9. Germline CDR1 is SGHDN and CDR2 is FVKESK. This CDR3 has 17 amino acids.

V gene TRBV7-9 combines with J gene TRBJ2-2, with 7 bases lining up with TRBD1. This CDR3 comprises 14 residues. Germline V gene sequence: CDR1 SEHNR, CDR2 FQNEAQ (reference sequence). The junction had 2 bases not matched to a gene; V was cut back by 3 bases and J by 4 bases. Here the CDR3 DNA reads TGTGCCAGCAGCTTGGGACAGCCCACCGGGGAGCTGTTTTTT. Its translation is CASSLGQPTGELFF. The full variable domain, completed using reference TRBV7-9 and TRBJ2-2, is DTGVSQNPRHKITKRGQNVTFRCDPISEHNRLYWYRQTLGQGPEFLTYFQNEAQLEKSRLLSDRFSAERPKGSFSTLEIQRTEQGDSAMYLCASSLGQPTGELFFGEGSRLTVL.

This chain connects TRBV7-9 to TRBJ2-7; D possibly corresponds to TRBD2 (6 bases). CDR1 is SEHNR and CDR2 is FQNEAQ in the germline V gene (reference sequence). This CDR3 has 17 amino acids. V was shortened by 4 bases and J by 0 bases, with 19 bases between the two germline ends. The CDR3, as DNA: TGTGCCAGCAGCTGGGGGGTAGGAGTTGGCAACTCCTACGAGCAGTACTTC. It encodes CASSWGVGVGNSYEQYF.

CDR3 loop: CASSQDGAGGGDTQYF. The CDR3 region has the DNA TGCGCCAGCAGCCAAGACGGAGCGGGGGGAGGTGATACGCAGTATTTT. This sequence joins TRBV4-3 and TRBJ2-3, with TRBD2 identical over 9 bases. The length of the CDR3 is 16 residues. The V gene end was trimmed by 0 bases and the J gene end by 6 bases; junction bases not matched to a gene: 7. Germline CDR1 LGHNA, CDR2 YSLEER.

The chain employs TRBV10-2 and TRBJ2-7; 8 positions agree with TRBD2. With 6 bases clipped from V and 4 bases from J, the junction kept 2 bases outside the gene matches. The CDR3 has 12 residues. CDR1 WSHSY and CDR2 SAAADI come from the germline V gene. The CDR3 spells CASSGRAYEQYF. In nucleotides, the CDR3 is TGCGCCAGCAGCGGGAGGGCGTACGAGCAGTACTTC.

The chain recombines TRBV25-1 with TRBJ1-2; 7 bases agree with TRBD1. CDR1 is MGHDK and CDR2 is SYGVNS in the germline V gene. J lost 4 bases, V lost 6 bases, and 11 bases had no gene match. The CDR3 contains 15 residues. The CDR3 DNA is TGTGCCAGCAGCTTCTCCGGAACAGGGGTCTATGGCTACACCTTC. Its translation: CASSFSGTGVYGYTF.

The chain has TRBV28 and TRBJ2-4, with D maybe TRBD1 (6 bases). This CDR3 is built from 16 residues. From germline, CDR1 is MDHEN and CDR2 SYDVKM. V lost 5 bases and J 7 bases, leaving 21 bases between the germline ends. CDR3 DNA sequence: TGTGCCAGCAGTCTAAGGACAGTTAATCAGGGTAACATTCAGTACTTC. Encoded protein: CASSLRTVNQGNIQYF.

The rearrangement links TRBV23-1 to TRBJ2-1, with D perhaps TRBD1 (5 bases). TRBV23-1 is an ORF; its function is uncertain. V was trimmed by 3 bases and J by 3 bases, leaving 12 bases between them. The CDR3 is 15 amino acids. In DNA, the CDR3 is TGCGCCAGCAGTCATCCCAGGGCCTACTACAATGAGCAGTTCTTC. This codes for CASSHPRAYYNEQFF.

The rearrangement joins TRBV9 to TRBJ2-7, with 9 bases identical to TRBD2. This CDR3 has 15 residues. Germline V gives CDR1 SGDLS, CDR2 YYNGEE. Trimming took 0 bases from V and 5 from J; bases not matched to a gene: 6. CDR3 nucleotides: TGTGCCAGCAGCGTAGGTGTTAGCGGGAGCCACGAGCAGTACTTC. It specifies CASSVGVSGSHEQYF.

V usage is TRBV25-1 and J usage is TRBJ2-3, with D perhaps matching TRBD1 or TRBD2 (6 bases each). This CDR3 spans 16 amino acids. Germline V lookup: CDR1 MGHDK, CDR2 SYGVNS. V lost 5 bases to trimming and J lost 2 bases, with 17 bases between them. The DNA for the CDR3 is TGTGCCAGCAGTACCACGGGGGCGACCAACACAGATACGCAGTATTTT. This sequence encodes CASSTTGATNTDTQYF.

The chain uses TRBV7-8 and TRBJ2-7; 7 positions match TRBD2. V lost 0 bases to trimming and J lost 4 bases; unmatched junction nucleotides: 6. The germline CDR1 and CDR2 sequences are SGHVS and FQNEAQ. The CDR3 sequence is 15 residues long. CDR3 amino acids: CASSLAGGSRYEQYF. CDR3 coding DNA: TGTGCCAGCAGCTTAGCGGGCGGGAGTAGGTACGAGCAGTACTTC.

The chain is built from TRBV2 and TRBJ2-7, with D possibly TRBD2 on 6 matching bases. Trimming pared 4 bases from V and 3 bases from J, leaving 10 bases between. The germline gives CDR1 SNHLY, CDR2 FYNNEI. This CDR3 contains 13 residues. The CDR3 DNA follows: TGTGCCAGCAGTGGGAGACTAGACTACGAGCAGTACTTC. As protein: CASSGRLDYEQYF.

The table lists this clone with a few counts. This chain joins TRBV10-3 and TRBJ1-1, with TRBD1 as a possible D gene (5 bases). Germline CDR1 and CDR2: ENHRY and SYGVKD. With 10 bases removed from V and 4 bases from J, the gap between germline ends came to 13 bases. The CDR3 sequence is 12 residues long. The CDR3 loop is CASRVGGTEAFF. As DNA, the CDR3 is TGTGCCAGCAGGGTCGGGGGCACTGAAGCTTTCTTT.